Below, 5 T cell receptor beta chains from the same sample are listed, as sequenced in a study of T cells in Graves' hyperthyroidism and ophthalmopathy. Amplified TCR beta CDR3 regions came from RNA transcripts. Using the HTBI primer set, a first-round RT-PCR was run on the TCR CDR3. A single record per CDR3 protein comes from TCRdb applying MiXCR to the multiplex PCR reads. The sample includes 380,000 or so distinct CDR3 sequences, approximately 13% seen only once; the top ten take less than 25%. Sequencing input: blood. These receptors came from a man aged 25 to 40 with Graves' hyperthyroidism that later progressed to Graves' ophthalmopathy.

The CDR3 spells CSVEDGYNEQFF. DNA for the CDR3: TGCAGCGTTGAAGACGGCTACAATGAGCAGTTCTTC. The chain couples TRBV29-1 to TRBJ2-1; D unresolved. The CDR3 has 12 amino acids. The V end lost 0 bases, the J end lost 3 bases, and 3 bases lay between the germline ends. Germline V gene data show CDR1 as SQVTM and CDR2 as ANQGSEA.

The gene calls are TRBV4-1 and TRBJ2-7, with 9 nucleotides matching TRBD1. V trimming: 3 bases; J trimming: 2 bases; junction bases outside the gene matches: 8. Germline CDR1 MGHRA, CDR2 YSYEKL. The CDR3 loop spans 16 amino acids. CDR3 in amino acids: CASSHHYGTGPYEQYF. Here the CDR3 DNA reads TGCGCCAGCAGCCATCATTACGGGACAGGGCCCTACGAGCAGTACTTC.

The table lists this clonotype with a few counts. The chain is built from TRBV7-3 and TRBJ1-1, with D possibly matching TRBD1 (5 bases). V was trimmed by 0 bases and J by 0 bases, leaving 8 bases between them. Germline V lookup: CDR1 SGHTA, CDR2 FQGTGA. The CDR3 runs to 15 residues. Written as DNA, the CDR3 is TGTGCCAGCAGCTTAACAGGGGCCGTGAACACTGAAGCTTTCTTT. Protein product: CASSLTGAVNTEAFF.

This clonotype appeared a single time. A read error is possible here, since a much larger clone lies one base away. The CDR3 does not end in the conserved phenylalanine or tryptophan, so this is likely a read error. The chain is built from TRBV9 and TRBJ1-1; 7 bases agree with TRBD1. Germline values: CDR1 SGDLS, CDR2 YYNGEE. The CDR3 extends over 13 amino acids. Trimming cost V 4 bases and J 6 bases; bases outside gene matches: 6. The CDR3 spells CASSPTGEAEAFL. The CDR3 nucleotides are TGTGCCAGCAGCCCCACAGGGGAGGCTGAAGCTTTCCTT.

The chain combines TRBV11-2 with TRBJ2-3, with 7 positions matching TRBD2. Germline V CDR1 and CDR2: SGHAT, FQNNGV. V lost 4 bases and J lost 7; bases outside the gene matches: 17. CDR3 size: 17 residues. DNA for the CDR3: TGTGCCAGCAGCTCCAAAAGAGCGGGTGGGGGGGAGAATACGCAGTATTTT. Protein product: CASSSKRAGGGENTQYF.